These 31 T cell receptor beta chains originate from one sample sequenced in a study of blood T cell repertoires in COVID-19. Clones were sequenced by immunoSEQ multiplex PCR, and TCRdb holds only the in-frame ones, with some missing. The sample lists about 190,000 clones, around 79% seen once, with 9.5% to 15% in the top ten. The sequenced material came from peripheral blood. These receptors were obtained from a woman between 50 and 59 years old with acute or convalescent COVID-19.

The chain uses TRBV3-1 (or the pseudogene TRBV3-2) and TRBJ2-1; D call uncertain. Trimming removed 2 bases from V and 9 bases from J, with 20 bases in between. The CDR3 sequence is 16 residues long. Germline V gene lookup returns CDR1 LGHDT and CDR2 YNNKEL (reference sequence). CDR3 DNA sequence: TGTGCCAGCAGCCAATTCCACAAGCGAGAATCGGGTGAGCAGTTCTTC. Its translation is CASSQFHKRESGEQFF.

V gene TRBV2 combines with J gene TRBJ1-1, with a weak D call TRBD1 (6 bases). Deletions cut 6 bases from V and 1 base from J, with 18 bases between. The CDR3 has 16 residues. Germline V gene lookup returns CDR1 SNHLY and CDR2 FYNNEI. In DNA form, the CDR3 reads TGTGCCAGCAGGCCCATCAAGGACAGAAAGAACACTGAAGCTTTCTTT. Encoded protein: CASRPIKDRKNTEAFF.

This clone was seen a few times. The CDR3 spells CASSRDRGGGAFF. In DNA, the CDR3 is TGTGCCAGCAGTCGTGACAGGGGCGGCGGAGCTTTCTTT. The rearrangement joins TRBV27 to TRBJ1-1; 8 bases agree with TRBD1. J gave up 10 bases and V 5 bases, and 9 bases lay outside the gene matches. There are 13 residues in the CDR3. Germline V gene data show CDR1 as MNHEY and CDR2 as SMNVEV (reference sequence).

V is TRBV28 and J is TRBJ1-5, with TRBD1 as a possible D gene (6 bases). CDR1 is MDHEN, CDR2 SYDVKM, per germline. CDR3 size: 16 residues. Trimming cost V 3 bases and J 0 bases, with 12 bases left between them. This CDR3 reads CASSFPGTSSNQPQHF. The CDR3 bases are TGTGCCAGCAGTTTCCCGGGGACATCTAGCAATCAGCCCCAGCATTTT.

This clone showed up just a few times. The CDR3 DNA reads TGCGCCAGCAGCCAAGATTTGCGCGGGAGGGTCGGGAATGAGCAGTTCTTC. Translated: CASSQDLRGRVGNEQFF. This chain uses TRBV4-3 with TRBJ2-1; 9 nucleotides align to TRBD2. The CDR3 length is 17 residues. Germline assignment: CDR1 LGHNA and CDR2 YSLEER. V lost 0 bases, J lost 7 bases, and 10 bases stayed unmatched.

The rearrangement joins TRBV18 to TRBJ2-3; 12 positions agree with TRBD2. This CDR3 has 15 residues. The germline gives CDR1 KGHSH, CDR2 LQKENI. V dropped 6 bases and J dropped 6; count of bases not matched to a gene: 7. CDR3 sequence reads: CASSPTSGGMDTQYF. The CDR3 nucleotides are TGTGCCAGCTCGCCCACTAGCGGGGGGATGGATACGCAGTATTTT.

The chain is built from TRBV28 and TRBJ2-3, with 7 bases matching TRBD2. Trimming at V came to 2 bases and at J to 5 bases, leaving 10 bases not matched to a gene. Germline CDR1 MDHEN, CDR2 SYDVKM. This CDR3 comprises 16 residues. The CDR3 region has the DNA TGTGCCAGCAGTTTAGGTAGTCGCGGGAGAAGAGATACGCAGTATTTT. Translated, it gives CASSLGSRGRRDTQYF.

This clone was found a few times. V is TRBV3-1 (or the pseudogene TRBV3-2) and J is TRBJ1-6; 7 bases map to TRBD1. The CDR3 spans 14 residues. The germline CDR1 and CDR2 sequences are LGHDT and YNNKEL (reference sequence). J gave up 9 bases and V 4 bases, and 6 bases lay outside the gene matches. In DNA form, the CDR3 reads TGTGCCAGCAGCCCGACAGGGAAAGGTTCACCCCTCCACTTT. Translated: CASSPTGKGSPLHF.

The gene calls are TRBV5-1 and TRBJ2-1, with a weak D call TRBD1 (5 bases). The germline V and J ends were trimmed by 1 base and 14 bases, with 13 bases remaining between them. From germline, CDR1 is SGHRS and CDR2 YFSETQ. This CDR3 is built from 12 residues. The CDR3 DNA is TGCGCCAGCAGCTTGAAGGAAGGGGCTAAGTTCTTC. Encoded protein: CASSLKEGAKFF.

This clone has a single count. The rearrangement uses TRBV24-1 and TRBJ2-6, with TRBD2 as a possible D gene (6 bases). Germline assignment: CDR1 KGHDR and CDR2 SFDVKD. The germline V and J ends were trimmed by 3 bases and 1 base, with 15 bases remaining between them. This CDR3 is 18 amino acids long. The CDR3 spells CATSDRTTLLSGANVLTF. CDR3 nucleotide sequence: TGTGCCACCAGTGATCGGACTACCTTGCTTTCTGGGGCCAACGTCCTGACTTTC.

CDR3 DNA sequence: TGTGCCAGCAGCTTCGGTAGCGCCTACGGTGAGCAGTTCTTC. It codes for CASSFGSAYGEQFF. This sequence joins TRBV7-2 and TRBJ2-1; the D gene is possibly TRBD2 (5 bases). The ends were cut back, 3 bases at V and 9 bases at J, with 15 bases in the middle. The V gene's germline CDR1 is SGHTA and CDR2 FQGNSA. This CDR3 comprises 14 residues.

The chain carries TRBV2 and TRBJ2-5; 10 bases match TRBD1. The CDR3 spans 13 residues. J was trimmed by 4 bases and V by 6 bases; bases with no gene match: 2. Per germline, CDR1 SNHLY and CDR2 FYNNEI. The CDR3 region has the DNA TGTGCCAGCAGCGGACAGGGGGGAGAGACCCAGTACTTC. Translation gives CASSGQGGETQYF.

The rearrangement uses TRBV12-3 or TRBV12-4 and TRBJ2-7; 8 bases align to TRBD2. The CDR3 extends over 13 amino acids. Trimming cost V 7 bases and J 3 bases; bases outside gene matches: 5. CDR3 sequence (DNA): TGTGCCAGCACGGGAGGGGTCCTCTACGAGCAGTACTTC. The encoded protein is CASTGGVLYEQYF.

The chain carries TRBV5-1 and TRBJ1-6, with 9 positions matching TRBD1. Germline CDR1 is SGHRS and CDR2 is YFSETQ. This CDR3 region has 16 residues. The J segment lost 7 bases and the V segment lost 1 base, leaving 6 bases of the junction unmatched. CDR3 loop: CASSLTGQGNNSPLHF. The DNA for the CDR3 is TGCGCCAGCAGCTTGACGGGACAGGGTAACAATTCACCCCTCCACTTT.

The rearrangement links TRBV7-2 to TRBJ1-5; possible D gene TRBD1, 6 bases. Germline V CDR1 and CDR2: SGHTA, FQGNSA. The V gene lost 5 bases and the J gene lost 6 bases, with 20 bases spanning the gap. This CDR3 is 16 amino acids long. CDR3: CASSANSGGFGQPQHF. The CDR3 region has the DNA TGTGCCAGCAGCGCGAACAGTGGGGGCTTCGGTCAGCCCCAGCATTTT.

V gene TRBV19 combines with J gene TRBJ2-2, with 9 bases that match TRBD1. The CDR3 is made up of 17 amino acids. With 3 bases clipped from V and 7 bases from J, the junction kept 12 bases outside the gene matches. From germline, CDR1 is LNHDA and CDR2 SQIVND (reference sequence). DNA of the CDR3: TGTGCCAGTAGTATCCTCACAGGGGGCGCTGGGGGCGGGGAGCTGTTTTTT. Residues: CASSILTGGAGGGELFF.

The J gene is TRBJ1-2, the V gene TRBV2; weak D call: TRBD1 (5 bases). The CDR3 totals 17 residues. V gave up 7 bases and J gave up 6 bases, with 27 bases separating them. Germline CDR1 is SNHLY and CDR2 is FYNNEI. The chain's CDR3 is CASTGGWIRASLDGYTF. In DNA, the CDR3 is TGTGCCAGCACAGGAGGGTGGATCAGGGCCAGTTTGGATGGCTACACCTTC.

The V call is TRBV24-1, the J call TRBJ2-3; D is possibly TRBD2 (6 bases). V lost 2 bases to trimming and J lost 0 bases, with 8 bases between them. From germline, CDR1 is KGHDR and CDR2 SFDVKD. This CDR3 comprises 15 residues. Written as DNA, the CDR3 is TGTGCCACCAGTGATTCACGGGGGAGCACAGATACGCAGTATTTT. Protein product: CATSDSRGSTDTQYF.

The chain couples TRBV7-2 to TRBJ1-6; tentative D call: TRBD1 (6 bases). Germline V gives CDR1 SGHTA, CDR2 FQGNSA. This CDR3 comprises 14 residues. V lost 4 bases, J lost 9 bases, and 13 bases lay in between. The CDR3, as DNA: TGTGCCAGCAGCTCCCCGGGACAAGGTTCACCCCTCCACTTT. This translates into CASSSPGQGSPLHF.

This clone was counted a single time. The chain is built from TRBV6-2 or TRBV6-3 and TRBJ2-2, with D maybe TRBD2 (6 bases). This CDR3 has 15 amino acids. Trimming removed 5 bases at V and 4 bases at J, with 14 bases between. Per germline, CDR1 MNHEY and CDR2 SVGEGT. CDR3 coding DNA: TGTGCCAGCAGTGATCCAAGGGGAGGCACCGGGGAGCTGTTTTTT. This encodes CASSDPRGGTGELFF.

This clone was counted only a few times. The chain links TRBV6-5 to TRBJ1-1; D ambiguous. Germline V lookup: CDR1 MNHEY, CDR2 SVGAGI. The CDR3 totals 15 residues. V gave up 0 bases and J gave up 1 base, with 9 bases separating them. CDR3 in amino acids: CASSYSKSQNTEAFF. The CDR3 region has the DNA TGTGCCAGCAGTTACTCAAAATCCCAGAACACTGAAGCTTTCTTT.

V usage is TRBV5-1 and J usage is TRBJ2-5; 7 bases align to TRBD1. The germline gives CDR1 SGHRS, CDR2 YFSETQ. With 5 bases clipped from V and 3 bases from J, the junction kept 7 bases outside the gene matches. This CDR3 is 14 amino acids long. DNA for the CDR3: TGCGCCAGCAGGAAGGGGGCCCTGGAAGAGACCCAGTACTTC. Protein product: CASRKGALEETQYF.

The rearrangement joins TRBV30 to TRBJ2-3, with 8 bases fitting TRBD2. This CDR3 is 15 amino acids long. With V trimmed by 4 bases and J by 5 bases, 11 bases remained unmatched. Germline V gene lookup returns CDR1 GTSNPN and CDR2 SVGIG (reference sequence). CDR3 DNA sequence: TGTGCCTGGAACGGGAGGGGCGGGTATGGAGATACGCAGTATTTT. Translating gives CAWNGRGGYGDTQYF.

This chain connects TRBV24-1 to TRBJ1-6; unclear D gene. Trimming removed 4 bases from V and 9 bases from J, with 9 bases in between. The CDR3 covers 13 residues. Germline V gene sequence: CDR1 KGHDR, CDR2 SFDVKD. DNA for the CDR3: TGTGCCACCAGTGAAGACGGGTTTTCACCCCTCCACTTT. It is translated as CATSEDGFSPLHF.

The chain joins TRBV5-1 to TRBJ2-7, with a weak D call TRBD2 (5 bases). Germline V CDR1 and CDR2: SGHRS, YFSETQ. The CDR3 contains 14 residues. V was cut by 0 bases and J by 4 bases, with 11 bases left in between. Here the CDR3 reads CASSLEVSAYEQYF. In nucleotides, the CDR3 is TGCGCCAGCAGCTTGGAGGTTAGCGCTTACGAGCAGTACTTC.

This clone was seen a handful of times. The J gene is TRBJ2-7, the V gene TRBV18; D is possibly TRBD1 (5 bases). Germline V lookup: CDR1 KGHSH, CDR2 LQKENI. Between the trimmed V and J ends, which lost 3 bases and 2 bases, there was a span of 11 bases. The CDR3 totals 14 residues. The CDR3 DNA sequence: TGTGCCAGCTCACCCATGGACATTGCCTACGAGCAGTACTTC. Its protein is CASSPMDIAYEQYF.

This chain uses TRBV24-1 with TRBJ1-6; D is unresolved. CDR1 and CDR2 (germline): KGHDR, SFDVKD. The CDR3 has 15 amino acids. V shed 2 bases and J shed 7 bases, with 11 bases lying between them. The chain's CDR3 is CATSDSTKINSPLHF. CDR3 DNA: TGTGCCACCAGTGATTCGACAAAGATAAATTCACCCCTCCACTTT.

At least ten counts were recorded for this clone. V and J are TRBV3-1 (or the pseudogene TRBV3-2) and TRBJ2-2, with D perhaps TRBD1 (6 bases). The V and J ends lost 2 bases and 4 bases respectively, with 17 bases between them. The germline V gene has CDR1 LGHDT and CDR2 YNNKEL (reference sequence). The CDR3 totals 17 residues. In DNA, the CDR3 is TGTGCCAGCAGCCAAATGGCGGAGAACAGGGCCACCGGGGAGCTGTTTTTT. Amino acid sequence: CASSQMAENRATGELFF.

This chain joins TRBV19 and TRBJ1-5; D gene uncertain. This CDR3 region has 14 residues. Trimming stripped 5 bases from V and 4 bases from J, with 12 bases between. CDR1 LNHDA and CDR2 SQIVND come from the germline V gene (reference sequence). CDR3: CASSPLDRNQPQHF. In nucleotides, the CDR3 is TGTGCCAGTAGTCCCCTAGACCGTAATCAGCCCCAGCATTTT.

The V call is TRBV5-1, the J call TRBJ1-3; tentative D call: TRBD1 (6 bases). Trimming pared 5 bases from V and 8 bases from J, leaving 17 bases between. CDR3 length: 14 residues. The V gene's germline CDR1 is SGHRS and CDR2 YFSETQ. CDR3 region: CASSFGQGRDTIYF. The CDR3 DNA reads as TGCGCCAGCAGTTTTGGGCAGGGGAGAGACACCATATATTTT. Drawing the rest from reference TRBV5-1 and TRBJ1-3, the complete variable domain is KAGVTQTPRYLIKTRGQQVTLSCSPISGHRSVSWYQQTPGQGLQFLFEYFSETQRNKGNFPGRFSGRQFSNSRSEMNVSTLELGDSALYLCASSFGQGRDTIYFGEGSWLTVV.

The J gene is TRBJ2-3, the V gene TRBV28; a possible D gene is TRBD2 (5 bases). CDR3 length equals 13 residues. Germline V lookup: CDR1 MDHEN, CDR2 SYDVKM. Trimming stripped 3 bases from V and 8 bases from J, with 12 bases between. The CDR3 region is CASSFLLRGTQYF. DNA for the CDR3: TGTGCCAGCAGTTTTCTCTTACGGGGTACGCAGTATTTT.